This passage covers 24 T cell receptor beta chains from one sample sequenced in a study of regulatory T cells in long-lasting Graves disease (dated by TCRdb to about 2021). The library relied on multiplex PCR. TCRdb names Illumina HiSeq 4000 as the instrument used. CDR3 regions were amplified by Arm-PCR with iRepertoire HTBI primers to construct TCR beta libraries. The public reads were reprocessed in TCRdb via fastp at Q25 and MiXCR, keeping in-frame beta chains. CDR3 protein sequences are deduplicated, and each keeps its most common genes and DNA. The sample profile shows 620,000 or so distinct CDR3 sequences; 16% of them were found once. The ten largest clones add up to 15% to 20% of the sample. Taken with the paper, the label for time point translates to: newly diagnosed GD, antithyroid drugs for less than 3 months. For both TCR sequencing and RNA sequencing, RNA was extracted from PBMCs using TRIzol.

This sample was also put to use in a study of T cells in Graves' hyperthyroidism and ophthalmopathy.

The sequences come from peripheral blood mononuclear cells (PBMCs), collected at new diagnosis, from a patient treated with antithyroid drugs. Receptors originate from a woman aged 30 to 39 with Graves disease. Donor details come from another sample of the same person, matched by shared clones.

The chain carries TRBV14 and TRBJ2-7; the D call may be TRBD1 or TRBD2 (5 bases each). Trimming cost V 3 bases and J 3 bases, with 15 bases left between them. The CDR3 loop spans 15 amino acids. In germline, CDR1 is SGHDN, CDR2 FVKESK. CDR3 coding DNA: TGTGCCAGCAGCCAGTCGTTCACGAGGGGCTACGAGCAGTACTTC. Its protein product is CASSQSFTRGYEQYF.

Many counts were recorded for this clonotype. The chain carries TRBV28 and TRBJ2-7; D may match TRBD1 or TRBD2 (6 bases each). Trimming shortened V by 5 bases and J by 2 bases, and 19 bases separated the two germline ends. The germline V gene has CDR1 MDHEN and CDR2 SYDVKM. The CDR3 length is 16 residues. The CDR3 here is CASSPPTGWGAYEQYF. CDR3 in DNA: TGTGCCAGCAGTCCCCCAACAGGGTGGGGGGCCTACGAGCAGTACTTC.

This chain links TRBV3-1 with TRBJ2-4; D uncertain. From germline, CDR1 is LGHDT and CDR2 YNNKEL (reference sequence). The CDR3 loop spans 12 amino acids. Trimming stripped 5 bases from V and 8 bases from J, with 10 bases between. CDR3 DNA: TGTGCCAGCAGCGCGATGAGGTACATTCAGTACTTC. Translated: CASSAMRYIQYF.

This clonotype was found a few times. J is TRBJ1-6 and V is TRBV9; D uncertain. The CDR3 extends over 14 amino acids. Germline V gene data show CDR1 as SGDLS and CDR2 as YYNGEE. Trimming took off 0 bases at V and 8 bases at J, with 9 bases between the two ends. The CDR3 is CASSVETGDSPLHF. CDR3 sequence (DNA): TGTGCCAGCAGCGTAGAGACTGGTGATTCACCCCTCCACTTT.

The sample holds one count of this clonotype. The chain joins TRBV6-1 to TRBJ2-3; D remains unclear. The CDR3 spans 13 residues. Between the trimmed V and J ends, which lost 6 bases and 2 bases, there was a span of 9 bases. Per germline, CDR1 MNHNS and CDR2 SASEGT. CDR3 nucleotide sequence: TGTGCCAGCAGAGGACCAGACACAGATACGCAGTATTTT. Its translation: CASRGPDTDTQYF.

The chain has TRBV19 and TRBJ1-2; no clear D. The V end lost 4 bases, the J end lost 5 bases, and 17 bases lay between the germline ends. Per the germline V gene, CDR1 is LNHDA and CDR2 is SQIVND (reference sequence). The CDR3 runs 15 residues. The CDR3 coding sequence is TGTGCCAGTAGTACCACGGTCGGAGAAGGTTATGGCTACACCTTC. Translating it yields CASSTTVGEGYGYTF. The whole variable domain, remainder taken from reference TRBV19 and TRBJ1-2, is DGGITQSPKYLFRKEGQNVTLSCEQNLNHDAMYWYRQDPGQGLRLIYYSQIVNDFQKGDIAEGYSVSREKKESFPLTVTSAQKNPTAFYLCASSTTVGEGYGYTFGSGTRLTVV.

This clonotype was detected a few times. This likely comes from a read error, as the CDR3 has no conserved phenylalanine or tryptophan at its end. This chain uses TRBV5-1 with TRBJ1-1; D unresolved. CDR1 is SGHRS, CDR2 YFSETQ, per germline. This CDR3 has 14 amino acids. V dropped 5 bases and J dropped 0 bases, with 11 bases sitting between them. The CDR3 coding sequence is TGCGCCAGCAGGGCGCCACACATGAACACTGAAGCTTTCGTT. It is translated as CASRAPHMNTEAFV.

The sample holds many counts of this clonotype. The rearrangement uses TRBV6-4 and TRBJ1-1; the D is unclear. Germline V lookup: CDR1 MRHNA, CDR2 SNTAGT. V was clipped by 4 bases and J by 4 bases, with 10 bases between them. The CDR3 is 13 amino acids. For the CDR3, the DNA is TGTGCCAGCAGTGGGGAGCGGGGCACTGAAGCTTTCTTT. As protein: CASSGERGTEAFF.

The V and J genes are TRBV19 and TRBJ2-7, with a possible D match to TRBD2 (6 bases). CDR1 and CDR2 from the germline V gene are LNHDA and SQIVND (reference sequence). The CDR3 runs 12 residues. CDR3: CASSPGEAEQYF. CDR3 coding DNA: TGTGCTTCGTCCCCCGGGGAGGCCGAGCAGTACTTC.

The chain carries TRBV13 and TRBJ2-3; D unclear. The germline V gene has CDR1 PRHDT and CDR2 FYEKMQ (reference sequence). V lost 0 bases and J lost 5, with 9 bases in between. This CDR3 is built from 14 residues. For the CDR3, the DNA is TGTGCCAGCAGCTTAGGAGGAGATTTAGATACGCAGTATTTT. It codes for CASSLGGDLDTQYF.

This clonotype was counted many times. J is TRBJ2-3 and V is TRBV28; D perhaps matches TRBD1 (5 bases). V was trimmed by 8 bases and J by 2 bases, leaving 11 bases between them. The CDR3 contains 13 residues. Germline CDR1 reads MDHEN; CDR2 reads SYDVKM. CDR3 sequence: CASQTDNTDTQYF. The CDR3 coding sequence is TGTGCCAGCCAGACGGACAACACAGATACGCAGTATTTT.

This clonotype turned up a few times. V and J are TRBV30 and TRBJ2-7; unclear D gene. Trimming took off 4 bases at V and 3 bases at J, with 16 bases between the two ends. The V gene's germline CDR1 is GTSNPN and CDR2 SVGIG (reference sequence). The CDR3 is 14 amino acids. Here the CDR3 DNA reads TGTGCCTGGATCAGCAAGAGGTTGGGCTACGAGCAGTACTTC. It yields the protein CAWISKRLGYEQYF.

This clonotype was seen repeatedly, ten times or more. The chain combines TRBV2 with TRBJ2-5; 7 bases match TRBD1. The trim removed 7 bases at V and 5 bases at J, leaving 13 bases unmatched. This CDR3 comprises 15 residues. Germline V gene lookup returns CDR1 SNHLY and CDR2 FYNNEI. The CDR3 nucleotides are TGTGCCAGCACCGAAAGGGGGCTAAGGGCGGAGACCCAGTACTTC. It yields the protein CASTERGLRAETQYF.

The chain employs TRBV10-1 and TRBJ2-7; D may correspond to TRBD1 or TRBD2 (5 bases each). The germline V gene encodes CDR1 WNHNN and CDR2 SYGVQD (reference sequence). Trimming pared 10 bases from V and 0 bases from J, leaving 13 bases between. The CDR3 is made up of 13 amino acids. This CDR3 is CATSGTDSYEQYF. In DNA form, the CDR3 reads TGCGCCACCTCCGGGACGGACTCCTACGAGCAGTACTTC.

This clonotype was observed at least ten times. This sequence joins TRBV30 and TRBJ1-4; 8 bases fit TRBD1. This CDR3 is 14 amino acids long. The germline V gene has CDR1 GTSNPN and CDR2 SVGIG (reference sequence). V was pared by 1 base and J by 11 bases, with 9 bases of the junction left unmatched. The CDR3 loop reads CAWSGGTGFGKLFF. The DNA of the CDR3 is TGTGCCTGGAGTGGTGGGACAGGTTTTGGGAAACTGTTTTTT.

V and J are TRBV7-9 and TRBJ2-3; no definite D call. This CDR3 region has 15 residues. Trimming took 5 bases from V and 0 from J, leaving 12 bases between them. The germline V gene encodes CDR1 SEHNR and CDR2 FQNEAQ (reference sequence). The CDR3 spells CASSSKSASTDTQYF. The CDR3 coding sequence is TGTGCCAGCAGCAGCAAAAGCGCTAGCACAGATACGCAGTATTTT. The full variable domain, completed using reference TRBV7-9 and TRBJ2-3, is DTGVSQNPRHKITKRGQNVTFRCDPISEHNRLYWYRQTLGQGPEFLTYFQNEAQLEKSRLLSDRFSAERPKGSFSTLEIQRTEQGDSAMYLCASSSKSASTDTQYFGPGTRLTVL.

This clonotype has ten or more counts. This chain links TRBV6-1 with TRBJ2-5, with no clear D. This CDR3 is 11 amino acids long. The V end was cut by 2 bases, the J end by 5 bases, with 3 bases between. Germline assignment: CDR1 MNHNS and CDR2 SASEGT. The CDR3 spells CASSEYETQYF. In DNA form, the CDR3 reads TGTGCCAGCAGTGAATACGAGACCCAGTACTTC.

The chain couples TRBV2 to TRBJ2-7; TRBD2 might be the D (6 bases). CDR1 SNHLY and CDR2 FYNNEI come from the germline V gene. The CDR3 contains 12 residues. Trimming stripped 6 bases from V and 3 bases from J, with 9 bases between. The CDR3 region is CASSGSRYEQYF. The CDR3, as DNA: TGTGCCAGCAGCGGGAGCCGCTACGAGCAGTACTTC.

Regarding this clonotype: This may stem from a read error, because a much larger clone lies one nucleotide away. This chain joins TRBV15 and TRBJ2-1, with D possibly being TRBD2 (5 bases). The J call may be incorrect, as the DNA end agrees better with TRBJ2-5. CDR3 length equals 16 residues. CDR1 and CDR2 from the germline V gene are LNHNV and YYDKDF (reference sequence). CDR3 sequence: CATSGRLVAEERTQYF. CDR3 bases: TGTGCCACCAGCGGTCGATTGGTCGCGGAGGAAAGGACCCAGTACTTC.

This clonotype has only a few counts. The chain is built from TRBV7-2 and TRBJ2-5; no firm D call. CDR3 length: 12 residues. V shed 5 bases and J shed 4 bases, with 8 bases lying between them. CDR1 SGHTA and CDR2 FQGNSA come from the germline V gene. CDR3 nucleotides: TGTGCCAGCAGCCCCTTAAGAGAGACCCAGTACTTC. Its protein is CASSPLRETQYF.

This clonotype was seen a few times. The rearrangement links TRBV19 to TRBJ2-7; tentatively, D is TRBD1 or TRBD2 (5 bases each). The V end lost 5 bases, the J end lost 1 base, and 15 bases lay between the germline ends. The CDR3 is 15 amino acids. Germline V gene lookup returns CDR1 LNHDA and CDR2 SQIVND (reference sequence). The CDR3 protein is CASSDSGTLSYEQYF. DNA for the CDR3: TGTGCCAGTAGTGACTCCGGGACCCTGTCCTACGAGCAGTACTTC.

This clonotype was counted between two and nine times. The chain employs TRBV10-3 and TRBJ2-3, with D unclear. The V gene lost 7 bases and the J gene lost 2 bases, with 7 bases spanning the gap. This CDR3 comprises 12 residues. CDR1 and CDR2 (germline): ENHRY, SYGVKD. CDR3 in DNA: TGTGCCATCATGACGGCCACAGATACGCAGTATTTT. It encodes CAIMTATDTQYF.

The genes are TRBV30 and TRBJ2-7, with 10 bases fitting TRBD2. The CDR3 extends over 15 amino acids. The germline gives CDR1 GTSNPN, CDR2 SVGIG (reference sequence). The J segment lost 2 bases and the V segment lost 4 bases, leaving 8 bases of the junction unmatched. CDR3 DNA sequence: TGTGCCTGGAAAACTAGCGGGATCGGTCCCTACGAGCAGTACTTC. It encodes CAWKTSGIGPYEQYF.

Of note for this clonotype: Its ends do not fully match the called genes, so a read error is possible. The CDR3: CASSVDFSDTQYF. CDR3 in DNA: TGTGCCAGTAGTGTCGACTTTTCGGATACACAGTATTTT. The chain uses TRBV19 and TRBJ2-3, with no clear D. This CDR3 region has 13 residues. Germline-derived CDR1 and CDR2 are LNHDA and SQIVND (reference sequence).